One sample yielded the 11 T cell receptor beta chains listed below, sequenced in a study of blood T cell repertoires in COVID-19. Repertoires were generated with immunoSEQ multiplex PCR, while TCRdb's copy carries only in-frame clones and drops some. The sample has 110,000 or so clones; 75% to 90% are singletons. Sequencing was done on a sample of peripheral blood. The source of these receptors is a human donor in a cohort sampled during active COVID-19.

The chain combines TRBV12-3 or TRBV12-4 with TRBJ2-7, with TRBD2 identical over 10 bases. J lost 2 bases, V lost 8 bases, and 3 bases had no gene match. This CDR3 comprises 13 residues. The chain's CDR3 is CASSAGGPYEQYF. The CDR3 DNA sequence: TGTGCCAGCTCAGCGGGGGGGCCCTACGAGCAGTACTTC.

The V call is TRBV6-5, the J call TRBJ2-7; TRBD1 matches at 9 bases. The CDR3 runs to 14 residues. The germline gives CDR1 MNHEY, CDR2 SVGAGI. Germline trimming cut 5 bases from V and 5 bases from J; bases unmatched to any gene: 7. CDR3 sequence reads: CASSLDRGKDEQYF. CDR3 nucleotide sequence: TGTGCCAGCAGTCTCGACAGGGGGAAGGACGAGCAGTACTTC.

CDR3 sequence (DNA): TGCGCCAGCAGTAAGGGACTTAGCTCCTACGAGCAGTACTTC. Translating gives CASSKGLSSYEQYF. The genes are TRBV10-1 and TRBJ2-7, with TRBD2 as a possible D gene (6 bases). The V end lost 5 bases, the J end lost 0 bases, and 11 bases lay between the germline ends. This CDR3 region has 14 residues. The germline V gene has CDR1 WNHNN and CDR2 SYGVQD (reference sequence).

This clone was found a few times. The chain joins TRBV7-2 to TRBJ1-3; unclear D gene. The germline V gene encodes CDR1 SGHTA and CDR2 FQGNSA. V dropped 1 base and J dropped 0 bases, with 10 bases sitting between them. This CDR3 contains 16 residues. The CDR3 sequence: CASSLGARNSGNTIYF. In DNA, the CDR3 is TGTGCCAGCAGCTTAGGGGCCAGAAACTCTGGAAACACCATATATTTT.

This clone was observed a single time. The V gene is TRBV21-1, the J gene TRBJ1-2; TRBD1, the table's D call, was not compared with the DNA. TRBV21-1 is a pseudogene. There are 14 residues in the CDR3. Here the CDR3 reads CASSISSPNYGYTF. The DNA of the CDR3 is TGTGCCAGCAGCATCAGTTCCCCTAACTATGGCTACACCTTC.

V usage is TRBV19 and J usage is TRBJ1-6; TRBD1 agrees at 7 bases. This CDR3 region has 13 residues. Germline-derived CDR1 and CDR2 are LNHDA and SQIVND (reference sequence). Trimming removed 4 bases from V and 6 bases from J; junction bases left unmatched: 0. The CDR3 nucleotides are TGTGCCAGTAGTACAGGGGGTAATTCACCCCTCCACTTT. Translation gives CASSTGGNSPLHF.

The chain recombines TRBV6-5 with TRBJ1-5; the D is unclear. The V end was cut by 6 bases, the J end by 7 bases, with 16 bases between. Germline CDR1 is MNHEY and CDR2 is SVGAGI. The CDR3 has 14 amino acids. The CDR3 nucleotides read TGTGCCAGCAGCCCCGAGTTCCCCCCACAGCCCCAGCATTTT. It specifies CASSPEFPPQPQHF.

The V gene is TRBV28, the J gene TRBJ1-5, with TRBD1 matching 8 bases. Trimming removed 2 bases from V and 6 bases from J; junction bases left unmatched: 6. This CDR3 has 15 residues. Germline assignment: CDR1 MDHEN and CDR2 SYDVKM. The DNA of the CDR3 is TGTGCCAGCAGTTTAGAAGGCAGGGGGCTTCAGCCCCAGCATTTT. Its protein is CASSLEGRGLQPQHF. The complete variable domain, with remaining parts taken from reference TRBV28 and TRBJ1-5, reads DVKVTQSSRYLVKRTGEKVFLECVQDMDHENMFWYRQDPGLGLRLIYFSYDVKMKEKGDIPEGYSVSREKKERFSLILESASTNQTSMYLCASSLEGRGLQPQHFGDGTRLSIL.

The chain combines TRBV9 with TRBJ1-4; 8 bases align to TRBD1. Germline lookup yields CDR1 SGDLS and CDR2 YYNGEE. V lost 4 bases to trimming and J lost 2 bases; unmatched junction nucleotides: 4. This CDR3 has 15 amino acids. The CDR3 DNA is TGTGCCAGCAGCACCCGGACAGGGACTAATGAAAAACTGTTTTTT. This sequence encodes CASSTRTGTNEKLFF.

This chain connects TRBV6-5 to TRBJ1-4; TRBD1 agrees at 8 bases. Germline V gene lookup returns CDR1 MNHEY and CDR2 SVGAGI. The CDR3 is 16 amino acids. Trimming cost V 0 bases and J 8 bases; bases outside gene matches: 8. The CDR3 sequence: CASSYSRTGFGEKLFF. As DNA, the CDR3 is TGTGCCAGCAGTTACTCTAGGACAGGGTTCGGGGAAAAACTGTTTTTT.

This sequence joins TRBV5-8 and TRBJ2-7; D uncertain. The CDR3 runs to 14 residues. Looked up from germline, CDR1 is SGHTS and CDR2 is YDEGEE. Trimming stripped 0 bases from V and 4 bases from J, with 11 bases between. Here the CDR3 DNA reads TGTGCCAGCAGCTTGGAAACAGCTTTGTACGAGCAGTACTTC. It yields the protein CASSLETALYEQYF. Using reference TRBV5-8 and TRBJ2-7 for the parts outside the CDR3, the full variable domain is EAGVTQSPTHLIKTRGQQATLRCSPISGHTSVYWYQQALGLGLQFLLWYDEGEERNRGNFPPRFSGRQFPNYSSELNVNALELEDSALYLCASSLETALYEQYFGPGTRLTVT.